Sequencing of this TCR beta chain was carried out in a study of T cells in Graves' hyperthyroidism and ophthalmopathy (dated by TCRdb to the late 2010s). Context from the whole study: Peripheral blood was collected at initial diagnosis, before any treatment. TCR V-J signatures able to tell the groups apart were searched for in a discovery cohort of approximately 95 patients, of whom approximately 40 had Graves' ophthalmopathy and 55 to 60 had stable Graves' hyperthyroidism. Prospective prediction of ophthalmopathy was tested in an independent validation cohort of approximately 19 hyperthyroidism patients and 15 to 17 patients who later progressed to ophthalmopathy. The roughly 90 discovery patients were divided at random into training and test sets in a 7:3 ratio. Thyroid tissue and blood T-cell repertoires from about 6 Graves' hyperthyroidism patients were also compared in the study. Following sampling, methimazole starting at 30 mg daily was given to hyperthyroidism patients, and high-dose intravenous methylprednisolone was given to ophthalmopathy patients. The paper reports TCR Vbeta CDR3 sequencing of 135 peripheral blood samples: some 44 ophthalmopathy, about 75 hyperthyroidism and 17 progressor patients.

As encoded in the germline V gene, CDR1 is SGHRS while CDR2 is YFSETQ. The trim is 0 bases for V and 5 bases for J, with a gap of 14 bases between the germline ends. CDR3 length: 15 amino acids, cysteine to phenylalanine. The retained sequence is limited to the CDR3, 45 bases, with the frame set at the first base. This clonotype was counted between two and nine times. Its antigen remains unidentified. Qualities for individual bases were not recorded, and no much larger clone is one base off. A patient counted as having stable Graves' hyperthyroidism if no progression to ophthalmopathy occurred over 18 months of follow-up. Hyperthyroidism patients were aged 18 to 65 years and newly diagnosed, with disease duration of less than 2 months. Exclusion was applied to patients with uncontrolled infections, other autoimmune diseases, pregnancy or lactation. Diagnoses relied on clinical symptoms, serum thyroxine and TRAb, thyroid ultrasound and orbital computed tomography. Ficoll-Paque density gradient centrifugation was used to isolate PBMCs from approximately 10 ml of fresh peripheral blood. Trizol reagent was used to extract total RNA, and RNA quality was then checked on an Agilent 2100 Bioanalyzer.

General findings and caveats noted by the study authors: Most expanded thyroid clonotypes (frequency above 0.001) were also detected in blood, a finding suggesting that blood repertoires may reflect thyroid immune responses. In validation, the model predicted progression to ophthalmopathy with roughly 66% sensitivity and around 72% specificity, a median of 6.5 months before onset. Sample size was not statistically predetermined, and investigators were not blinded to group allocation. A 13 V-J signature model separated ophthalmopathy from stable hyperthyroidism, with 87.88% sensitivity and around 84% specificity in cross-validation and 80%/75% in testing.

Amplification of TCR beta CDR3 regions was carried out from RNA transcripts. For the first round of RT-PCR on the TCR CDR3, the HTBI primer set was used together with the Qiagen OneStep RT-PCR kit. Libraries were constructed in a second round of multiplex PCR, after which size selection and purification were carried out. Libraries were sequenced paired-end with 100 bp reads on an Illumina HiSeq2000. Concerning the study's data processing: SOAPnuke was used to process the raw data, removing reads that contained adapters or uncalled bases, had a mean Phred below 15, or lacked an exact match to the constant primer or identifier. COPE v1.2.5 was used to merge high-quality paired reads, and clonotypes were defined as unique nucleotide sequences. Clonotypes were aligned to IMGT TRBV, TRBD and TRBJ reference segments using MiTCR v1.1. Analysis was restricted to V-J combinations with a frequency above 0.0001, which covered about 99% of repertoires. A TCS score was defined as the ratio between F50 (clonal expansion) and ExV (chaos), using BLOSUM62-based TCRdist between CDR3 peptides within each V-J. Welch's t-statistics and random forest reduced approximately 520 V-J features to 13, which were used in a naive Bayes classifier (R e1071). TCRdb trimmed the raw reads at Q25, called clones with MiXCR and kept productive beta chains. Rows with one shared CDR3 protein collapse into an entry with the most common genes and DNA. What appears here as the V and J calls and clone size reflects TCRdb's work, not the paper's. The sample profile shows hundreds of thousands of distinct CDR3 sequences; about 14% of them were found once. The ten largest clones capture 10% of the sample.

The chain is assembled from TRBV5-1 and TRBJ1-1; TRBD1 might be the D gene, on 6 matching bases. Sequencing was performed on blood. The receptor was derived from a young woman with Graves' hyperthyroidism. CDR3 reads: CASSLVGGRGTEAFF. The DNA sequence is given as TGCGCCAGCAGCTTGGTTGGGGGGCGCGGTACTGAAGCTTTCTTT.